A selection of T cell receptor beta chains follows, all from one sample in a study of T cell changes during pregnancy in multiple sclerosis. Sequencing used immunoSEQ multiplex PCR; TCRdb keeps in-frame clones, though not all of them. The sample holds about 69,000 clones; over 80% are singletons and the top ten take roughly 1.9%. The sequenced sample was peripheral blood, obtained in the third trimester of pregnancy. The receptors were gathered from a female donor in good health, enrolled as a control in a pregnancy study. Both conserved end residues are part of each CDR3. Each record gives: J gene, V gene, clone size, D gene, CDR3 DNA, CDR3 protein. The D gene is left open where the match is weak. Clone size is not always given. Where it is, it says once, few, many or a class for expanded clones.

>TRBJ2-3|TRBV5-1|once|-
TGCGCCAGCAGGGAAACAGGAGTAGATACGCAGTATTTT
CASRETGVDTQYF
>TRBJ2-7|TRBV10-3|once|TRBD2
TGTGCCATCAGCATAGCGGGAGAAGATAGCGAGCAGTACTTC
CAISIAGEDSEQYF
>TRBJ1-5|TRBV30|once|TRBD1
TGTGCCTGGAGTGGAAACACAGGGGGGAGTCAGCCCCAGCATTTT
CAWSGNTGGSQPQHF
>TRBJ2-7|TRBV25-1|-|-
TGTGCCAGCAGTGGACCTCCGGGACATTACTACGAGCAGTACTTC
CASSGPPGHYYEQYF
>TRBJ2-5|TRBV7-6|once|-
TGTGCCAGCACTGAGGGGGGCGGGAGCTGGGAGACCCAGTACTTC
CASTEGGGSWETQYF
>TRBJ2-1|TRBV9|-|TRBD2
TGTGCCAGCAAAAGGGGACTAGCGGGAGACAATGAGCAGTTCTTC
CASKRGLAGDNEQFF
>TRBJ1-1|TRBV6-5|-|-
TGTGCCAGCAGACGAGGACAGTCGAACACTGAAGCTTTCTTT
CASRRGQSNTEAFF
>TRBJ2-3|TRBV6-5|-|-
TGTGCCAGCAGAGGGAGCGGCCCTAGCACAGATACGCAGTATTTT
CASRGSGPSTDTQYF
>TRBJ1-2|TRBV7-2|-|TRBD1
TGTGCCAGCAGCCCGGACAGGGACAACTATGGCTACACCTTC
CASSPDRDNYGYTF
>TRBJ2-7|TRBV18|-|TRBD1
TGTGCCAGCTCACCTGGGACAGGGGTCTGGTACGAGCAGTACTTC
CASSPGTGVWYEQYF
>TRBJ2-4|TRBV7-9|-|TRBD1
TGTGCCAGCAGCTTAGGACAGGGGGCGGGCATTCAGTACTTC
CASSLGQGAGIQYF
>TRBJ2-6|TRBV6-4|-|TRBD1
TGTGCCAGCAGTGGGGACAGGGCCTCTGGGGCCAACGTCCTGACTTTC
CASSGDRASGANVLTF
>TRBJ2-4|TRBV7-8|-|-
TGTGCCAGCAGCTTAACCAAGCGGACCCTAGCCAAAAACATTCAGTACTTC
CASSLTKRTLAKNIQYF
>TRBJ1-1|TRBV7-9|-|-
TGTGCCAGCAGCTTAGTGGCAGGGGCCAATGAAGCTTTCTTT
CASSLVAGANEAFF
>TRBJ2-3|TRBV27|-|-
TGTGCCAGCAGTTTCGACAGTTCTAGCACAGATACGCAGTATTTT
CASSFDSSSTDTQYF
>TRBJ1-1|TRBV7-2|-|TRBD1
TGTGCCAGCAGCCAAACTTGGGACAGTTCCACTGAAGCTTTCTTT
CASSQTWDSSTEAFF
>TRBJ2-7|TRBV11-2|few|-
TGTGCCAGCAGCTTAGATTCACAGGGCGGGTACGAGCAGTACTTC
CASSLDSQGGYEQYF
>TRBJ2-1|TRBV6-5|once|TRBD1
TGTGCCAGCAGTCTCGGGGACAGCTCCTACAATGAGCAGTTCTTC
CASSLGDSSYNEQFF
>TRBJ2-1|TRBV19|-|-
TGTGCCAGTAGTACGCCGGGTGAAGGTTCGTTAAACGAGCAGTTCTTC
CASSTPGEGSLNEQFF
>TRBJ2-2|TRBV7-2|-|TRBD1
TGTGCCAGCAACCGGGACAGGGGGACCGGGGAGCTGTTTTTT
CASNRDRGTGELFF
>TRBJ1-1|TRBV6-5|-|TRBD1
TGTGCCAGCGGCCCGTACAGGGGAGAATGGACTGAAGCTTTCTTT
CASGPYRGEWTEAFF
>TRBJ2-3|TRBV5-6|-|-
TGTGCCAGCAATAGGCGGCTCACAGATACGCAGTATTTT
CASNRRLTDTQYF
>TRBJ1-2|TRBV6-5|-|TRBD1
TGTGCCAGCAGTTCCCCGACAGGGCTTGATGGCTACACCTTC
CASSSPTGLDGYTF
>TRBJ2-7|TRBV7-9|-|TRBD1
TGTGCCAGCAGCCTACAGGGGGTTGTCTACGAGCAGTACTTC
CASSLQGVVYEQYF
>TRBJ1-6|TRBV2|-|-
TGTGCCAGCAATCCACCAACAAATTCACCCCTCCACTTT
CASNPPTNSPLHF
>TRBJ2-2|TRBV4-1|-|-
TGCGCCAGCACCCCCTCGCTATCCGGGGAGCTGTTTTTT
CASTPSLSGELFF
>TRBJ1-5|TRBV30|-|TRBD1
TGTGCCTGGGGCACCCCAGGGACAGTCGTTCAGCCCCAGCATTTT
CAWGTPGTVVQPQHF
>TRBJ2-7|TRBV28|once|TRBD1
TGTGCCACGTCCGGAGGGACAGGGGTCGAGCAGTACTTC
CATSGGTGVEQYF
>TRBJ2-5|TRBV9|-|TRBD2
TGTGCCAGCAGCGTCATAGCGGGGGGTAAGGAGACCCAGTACTTC
CASSVIAGGKETQYF
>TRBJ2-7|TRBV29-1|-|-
TGCAGCGTTGAAGTAGCTGACTACGAGCAGTACTTC
CSVEVADYEQYF
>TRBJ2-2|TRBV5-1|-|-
TGCGCCAGCAGCTTTGGCGGGGCCGGGGAGCTGTTTTTT
CASSFGGAGELFF
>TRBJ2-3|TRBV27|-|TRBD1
TGTGCCAGCAGCCGACAGGGGGCGCAAGATACGCAGTATTTT
CASSRQGAQDTQYF
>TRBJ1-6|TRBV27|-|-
TGTGCCAGCAGTTTAAGTCGAACAGGCCGTAATTCACCCCTCCACTTT
CASSLSRTGRNSPLHF
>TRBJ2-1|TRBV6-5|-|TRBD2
TGTGCCAGCAGGTATGGGACTAGGAATGAGCAGTTCTTC
CASRYGTRNEQFF
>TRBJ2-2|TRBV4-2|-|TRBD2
TGTGCCAGCAGCCAGTACACTAGCGTGGGCGGGGCCGGGGAGCTGTTTTTT
CASSQYTSVGGAGELFF
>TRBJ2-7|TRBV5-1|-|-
TGCGCCAGCAGCTTAACTTATACTACAACCTACGAGCAGTACTTC
CASSLTYTTTYEQYF
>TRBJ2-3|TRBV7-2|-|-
TGTGCCAGCAGCCCTCGGAGAGCAGATACGCAGTATTTT
CASSPRRADTQYF
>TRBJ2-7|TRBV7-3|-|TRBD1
TGTGCCAGCAGCCCCGACAGGGAGAACGAGCAGTACTTC
CASSPDRENEQYF
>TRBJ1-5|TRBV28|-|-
TGTGCCAGCAGTACTCTCGAGACAGATCAGCCCCAGCATTTT
CASSTLETDQPQHF
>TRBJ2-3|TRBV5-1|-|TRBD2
TGCGCCAGCAGCTCAGGGGGGACTAGCGGGGGGCCGGGCACAGATACGCAGTATTTT
CASSSGGTSGGPGTDTQYF
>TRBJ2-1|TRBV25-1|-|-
TGTGCCAGCAGTGGGGTCTTACAGGGTGTCAATGAGCAGTTCTTC
CASSGVLQGVNEQFF
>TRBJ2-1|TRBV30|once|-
TGTGCCTGGAGTTCCAGACCGGGAAATGAGCAGTTCTTC
CAWSSRPGNEQFF
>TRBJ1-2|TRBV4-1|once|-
TGCGCCAGCAGCCAAGATTACTCCCCCCACTATGGCTACACCTTC
CASSQDYSPHYGYTF
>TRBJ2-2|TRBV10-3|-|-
TGTGCCATCAGAATGGCCTATAGAGCAGACAGGCATATGGCCTCCGGGGAGCTGTTTTTT
CAIRMAYRADRHMASGELFF
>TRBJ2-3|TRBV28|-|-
TGTGCCAGCAGTCCGCGGTCCCCAGATACGCAGTATTTT
CASSPRSPDTQYF
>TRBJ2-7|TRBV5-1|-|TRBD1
TGCGCCAGCAGCCCCGGACAGGGTGGATACGAGCAGTACTTC
CASSPGQGGYEQYF
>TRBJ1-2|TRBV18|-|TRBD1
TGTGCCAGCTCGCCTACAGGGGACTATGGCTACACCTTC
CASSPTGDYGYTF
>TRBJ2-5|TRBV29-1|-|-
TGCAGCGTTCGCTCTGGACTCCAAGAGACCCAGTACTTC
CSVRSGLQETQYF